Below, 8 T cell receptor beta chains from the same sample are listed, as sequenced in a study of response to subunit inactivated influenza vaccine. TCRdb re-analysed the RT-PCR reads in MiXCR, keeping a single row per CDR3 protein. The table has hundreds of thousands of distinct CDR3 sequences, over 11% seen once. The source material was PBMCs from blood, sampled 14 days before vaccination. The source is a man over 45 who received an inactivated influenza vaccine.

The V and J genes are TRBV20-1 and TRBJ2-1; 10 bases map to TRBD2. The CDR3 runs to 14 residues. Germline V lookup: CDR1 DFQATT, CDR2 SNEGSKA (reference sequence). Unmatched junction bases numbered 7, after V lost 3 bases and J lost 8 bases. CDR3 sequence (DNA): TGCAGTGCTAGTGGCCTAGCGGGAGATGATGAGCAGTTCTTC. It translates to CSASGLAGDDEQFF.

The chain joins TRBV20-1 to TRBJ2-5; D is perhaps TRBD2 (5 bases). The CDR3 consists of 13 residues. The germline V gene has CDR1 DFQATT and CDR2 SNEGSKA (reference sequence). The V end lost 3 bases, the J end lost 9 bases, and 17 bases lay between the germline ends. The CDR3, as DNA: TGCAGTGCTAGCGAGGGTGGGCTCGCGGCCCAGTACTTC. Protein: CSASEGGLAAQYF.

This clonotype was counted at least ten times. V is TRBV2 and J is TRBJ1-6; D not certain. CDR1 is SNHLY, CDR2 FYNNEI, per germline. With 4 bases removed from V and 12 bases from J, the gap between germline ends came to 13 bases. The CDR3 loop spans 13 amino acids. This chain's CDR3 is CASSGSGDEPLHF. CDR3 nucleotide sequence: TGTGCCAGCAGTGGGTCCGGAGACGAACCCCTCCACTTT.

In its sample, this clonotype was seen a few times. The CDR3 sequence is CASSQDQGWEQTQYF. The CDR3 DNA sequence: TGTGCCAGCAGCCAAGATCAGGGGTGGGAACAGACCCAGTACTTC. This chain links TRBV4-2 with TRBJ2-5; maybe TRBD1 (6 bases). Between the trimmed V and J ends, which lost 0 bases and 6 bases, there was a span of 14 bases. The length of the CDR3 is 15 residues. Germline assignment: CDR1 LGHNA and CDR2 YNFKEQ.

As DNA, the CDR3 is TGTGCCAGCATACATGCCGGGGCACCGAACACTGAAGCTTTCTTT. Translating it yields CASIHAGAPNTEAFF. The chain carries TRBV6-2 or TRBV6-3 and TRBJ1-1; possibly TRBD1 for D (5 bases). CDR3 size: 15 residues. The germline CDR1 and CDR2 sequences are MNHEY and SVGEGT. Trimming cost V 7 bases and J 1 base, with 16 bases left between them.

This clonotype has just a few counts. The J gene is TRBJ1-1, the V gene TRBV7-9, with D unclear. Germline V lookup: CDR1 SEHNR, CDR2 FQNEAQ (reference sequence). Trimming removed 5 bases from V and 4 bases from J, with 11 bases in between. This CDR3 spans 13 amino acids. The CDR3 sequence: CASSASVGTEAFF. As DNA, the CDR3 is TGTGCCAGCAGCGCCTCAGTGGGCACTGAAGCTTTCTTT.

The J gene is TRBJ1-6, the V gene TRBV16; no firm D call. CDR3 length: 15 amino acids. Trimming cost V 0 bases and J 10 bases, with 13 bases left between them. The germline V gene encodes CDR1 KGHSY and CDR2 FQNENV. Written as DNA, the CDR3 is TGTGCCAGCAGCCAATCCCGGGCACAGTCCTCACCCCTCCACTTT. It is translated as CASSQSRAQSSPLHF.

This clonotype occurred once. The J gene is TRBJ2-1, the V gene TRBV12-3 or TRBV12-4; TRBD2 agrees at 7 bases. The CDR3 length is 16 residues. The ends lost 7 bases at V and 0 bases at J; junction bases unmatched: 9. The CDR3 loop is CASILGAGPSYNEQFF. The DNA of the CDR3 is TGTGCCAGCATCCTCGGAGCGGGACCCTCCTACAATGAGCAGTTCTTC.